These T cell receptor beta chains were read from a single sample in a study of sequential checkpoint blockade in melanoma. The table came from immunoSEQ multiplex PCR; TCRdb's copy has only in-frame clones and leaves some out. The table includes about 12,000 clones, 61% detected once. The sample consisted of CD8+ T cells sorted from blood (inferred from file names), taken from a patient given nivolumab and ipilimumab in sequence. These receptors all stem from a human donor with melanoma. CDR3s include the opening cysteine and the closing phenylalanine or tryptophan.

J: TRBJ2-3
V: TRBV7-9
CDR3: CASSNGDNTQYF

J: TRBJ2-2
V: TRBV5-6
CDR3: CASSSPGQGLIGELFF

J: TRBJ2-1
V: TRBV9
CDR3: CASSVDGAGVSYNEQFF

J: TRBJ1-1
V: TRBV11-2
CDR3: CASSLVVGANTEAFF

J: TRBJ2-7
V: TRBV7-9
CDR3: CASSFAGGPYEQYF

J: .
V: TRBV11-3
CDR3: CASSSPPTSGNYEQYF

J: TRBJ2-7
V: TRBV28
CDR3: CASSLWQGSGGEQYF

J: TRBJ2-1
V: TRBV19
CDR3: CASSIRDRDGHEQFF

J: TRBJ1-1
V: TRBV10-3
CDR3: CAISRGQYQNTEAFF

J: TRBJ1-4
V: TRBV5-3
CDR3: CASSRRGREREKLFF

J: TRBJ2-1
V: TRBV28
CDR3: CASSWTGNNEQFF

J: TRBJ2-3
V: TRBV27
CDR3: CASSLSDRGTDTQYF

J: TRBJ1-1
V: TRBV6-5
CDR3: CASSLHRAVVEAFF

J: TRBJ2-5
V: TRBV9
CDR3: CASSPFGGGRETQYF

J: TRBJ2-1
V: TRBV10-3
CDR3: CAISELGQSRYNEQFF

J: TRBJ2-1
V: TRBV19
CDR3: CASSDRDRRAYNEQFF

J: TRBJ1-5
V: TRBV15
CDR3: CATSRGGQGNQPQHF

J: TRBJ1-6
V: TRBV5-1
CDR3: CASRIGTGPNSPLHF

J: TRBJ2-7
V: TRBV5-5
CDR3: CASSLDWEVAAYEQYF

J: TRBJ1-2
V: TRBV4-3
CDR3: CASSQDGGNYGYTF

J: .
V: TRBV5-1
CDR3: CASSLAEEGLYEQYF

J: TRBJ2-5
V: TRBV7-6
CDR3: CASSLEVAGGGAQETQYF

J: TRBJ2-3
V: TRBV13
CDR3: CASSFSERGSQLNPTDTQYF

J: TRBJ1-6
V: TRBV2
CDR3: CASRDSVSYNSPLHF

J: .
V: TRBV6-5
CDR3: CASSYAASVTYEQYF

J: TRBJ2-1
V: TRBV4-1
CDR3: CASNRLTSGNNEQFF

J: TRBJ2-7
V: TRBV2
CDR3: CASSEQNYEQYF

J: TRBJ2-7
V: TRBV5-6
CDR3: CASSLDPDINYEQYF

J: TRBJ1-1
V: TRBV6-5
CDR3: CASREKGGMNTEAFF

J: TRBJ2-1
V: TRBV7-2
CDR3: CASSPYQGQAYNEQFF

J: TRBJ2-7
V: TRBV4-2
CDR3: CASSQVTSGTYEQYF

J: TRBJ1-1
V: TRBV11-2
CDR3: CASSFSGGMEAFF

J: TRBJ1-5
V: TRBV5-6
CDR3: CASSLYPGNQPQHF

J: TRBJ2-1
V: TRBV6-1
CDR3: CASSEDLGHPPSWGFNNEQFF

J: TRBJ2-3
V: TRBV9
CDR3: CASSASGKLDTQYF

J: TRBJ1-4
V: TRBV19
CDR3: CASSASQGGKLFF